This record concerns one T cell receptor (beta chain) sequence. This sample is drawn from a study of control samples from healthy donors and cancer patients. Germline CDR1 and CDR2: SGHTA and FQGNSA. Unmatched junction bases numbered 10, after V lost 3 bases and J lost 3 bases. This CDR3 spans 16 amino acids. Assay: immunoSEQ multiplex PCR; the TCRdb copy retains only in-frame clones and omits some. Among approximately 160,000 clones, about nine tenths were seen once, and the ten largest hold 2% to 2.5%. The clonotype comes from a middle-aged woman in good health. Sequenced material: blood. This rearrangement joins TRBV7-2 to TRBJ2-5, with TRBD2 matching over 7 bases. CDR3 coding DNA: TGTGCCAGCAGCTTCCCCGAGACTAGCTGGGAAGAGACCCAGTACTTC. This encodes CASSFPETSWEETQYF. The entire variable domain, with the rest obtained from reference TRBV7-2 and TRBJ2-5, is as follows: GAGVSQSPSNKVTEKGKDVELRCDPISGHTALYWYRQSLGQGLEFLIYFQGNSAPDKSGLPSDRFSAERTGGSVSTLTIQRTQQEDSAVYLCASSFPETSWEETQYFGPGTRLLVL.